Following are 21 T cell receptor beta chains from one sample sequenced in a study of T cells in Graves' hyperthyroidism and ophthalmopathy. Amplification of TCR beta CDR3 regions used RNA as the template. TCR CDR3 underwent first-round RT-PCR with the HTBI primer set. TCRdb reprocessed the multiplex PCR reads with MiXCR, giving one entry per CDR3 protein. The sample holds a few hundred thousand distinct CDR3 sequences, approximately 17% seen once. The sample was blood. These receptors were taken from a man aged 18 to 29 with Graves' ophthalmopathy.

Ten or more counts support this clonotype. This chain links TRBV7-2 with TRBJ1-1, with 7 positions matching TRBD1. The CDR3 loop spans 15 amino acids. V lost 4 bases to trimming and J lost 2 bases; unmatched junction nucleotides: 7. Germline V gene lookup returns CDR1 SGHTA and CDR2 FQGNSA. The CDR3 DNA follows: TGTGCCAGCAGCTCTTCCGGGACAGTAAACACTGAAGCTTTCTTT. Protein sequence: CASSSSGTVNTEAFF.

In this sample, this clonotype turned up many times. This chain joins TRBV5-5 and TRBJ2-5, with 7 nucleotides matching TRBD1. This CDR3 is built from 14 residues. CDR1 and CDR2 from the germline V gene are SGHKS and YYEKEE (reference sequence). The V gene end was trimmed by 4 bases and the J gene end by 1 base; junction bases not matched to a gene: 4. The CDR3 loop reads CASSDGQAQETQYF. CDR3 in DNA: TGTGCCAGCAGCGACGGACAGGCCCAAGAGACCCAGTACTTC. Complete variable domain (other parts from reference TRBV5-5 and TRBJ2-5): DAGVTQSPTHLIKTRGQQVTLRCSPISGHKSVSWYQQVLGQGPQFIFQYYEKEERGRGNFPDRFSARQFPNYSSELNVNALLLGDSALYLCASSDGQAQETQYFGPGTRLLVL.

V is TRBV7-9 and J is TRBJ2-2; D could derive from TRBD1 or TRBD2 (5 bases each). Per germline, CDR1 SEHNR and CDR2 FQNEAQ (reference sequence). Trimming removed 1 base from V and 5 bases from J, with 11 bases in between. CDR3 length equals 15 residues. The CDR3 DNA reads TGTGCCAGCAGCTTAGTGGGGGATATGACCGGGGAGCTGTTTTTT. This translates into CASSLVGDMTGELFF.

This clonotype was seen ten or more times. The V and J genes are TRBV2 and TRBJ1-2; D is uncertain. This CDR3 spans 15 amino acids. The germline CDR1 and CDR2 sequences are SNHLY and FYNNEI. Trimming stripped 0 bases from V and 4 bases from J, with 12 bases between. The chain's CDR3 is CASSEASGTLYGYTF. In DNA form, the CDR3 reads TGTGCCAGCAGTGAAGCGTCGGGTACTCTCTATGGCTACACCTTC.

Only a few counts were recorded for this clonotype. V usage is TRBV6-1 and J usage is TRBJ1-5, with a tentative D call TRBD1 (5 bases). V lost 7 bases, J lost 0 bases, and 22 bases lay in between. CDR1 and CDR2 (germline): MNHNS, SASEGT. The CDR3 contains 18 residues. CDR3 nucleotide sequence: TGTGCCAGCAACCTCAGGGAACCAACCCAATATAGCAATCAGCCCCAGCATTTT. Translation: CASNLREPTQYSNQPQHF.

This clonotype has more than one count but fewer than ten. The gene calls are TRBV6-1 and TRBJ1-1; no clear D gene. The CDR3 is made up of 10 amino acids. Per the germline V gene, CDR1 is MNHNS and CDR2 is SASEGT. V dropped 8 bases and J dropped 10 bases, with 11 bases sitting between them. DNA for the CDR3: TGTGCCAGCTGGGATGTGCGAGCTTTCTTT. Residues: CASWDVRAFF.

Remarks on this clonotype: One end of the junction varies from germline; a read error may be responsible. The chain has TRBV15 and TRBJ2-5; D tentatively reads TRBD1 or TRBD2 (6 bases each). Germline CDR1 and CDR2: LNHNV and YYDKDF (reference sequence). The CDR3 spans 15 residues. The CDR3 here is CATSSRRGAPATRYF. In DNA, the CDR3 is TGTGCCACCAGCTCTAGGAGGGGGGCCCCCGCGACCCGGTACTTC.

The chain combines TRBV14 with TRBJ1-5, with D unresolved. CDR3 size: 10 residues. The germline V gene has CDR1 SGHDN and CDR2 FVKESK. Trimming took off 11 bases at V and 5 bases at J, with 7 bases between the two ends. CDR3 DNA: TGTGCCGAAGCCCATCAGCCCCAGCATTTT. This gives the protein CAEAHQPQHF. The complete variable domain, with remaining parts taken from reference TRBV14 and TRBJ1-5, reads EAGVTQFPSHSVIEKGQTVTLRCDPISGHDNLYWYRRVMGKEIKFLLHFVKESKQDESGMPNNRFLAERTGGTYSTLKVQPAELEDSGVYFCAEAHQPQHFGDGTRLSIL.

The chain links TRBV11-2 to TRBJ2-5, with 7 positions matching TRBD2. J was trimmed by 4 bases and V by 2 bases; bases with no gene match: 7. CDR1 and CDR2 from the germline V gene are SGHAT and FQNNGV. CDR3 length: 15 residues. This CDR3 is CASSLNLREGETQYF. The CDR3 nucleotides read TGTGCCAGCAGCTTAAACTTGAGGGAGGGAGAGACCCAGTACTTC.

V and J are TRBV2 and TRBJ1-1; 9 bases fit TRBD1. Germline V gene data show CDR1 as SNHLY and CDR2 as FYNNEI. V was pared by 6 bases and J by 4 bases, with 15 bases of the junction left unmatched. The CDR3 is 17 amino acids. CDR3 amino acids: CASSAHRDRAKGTEAFF. DNA for the CDR3: TGTGCCAGCAGCGCCCACCGGGACAGGGCAAAAGGCACTGAAGCTTTCTTT. Full variable domain (remainder filled in from reference TRBV2 and TRBJ1-1): EPEVTQTPSHQVTQMGQEVILRCVPISNHLYFYWYRQILGQKVEFLVSFYNNEISEKSEIFDDQFSVERPDGSNFTLKIRSTKLEDSAMYFCASSAHRDRAKGTEAFFGQGTRLTVV.

The chain combines TRBV25-1 with TRBJ1-1, with a possible D match to TRBD1 (6 bases). The CDR3 is 12 amino acids. V shed 6 bases and J shed 4 bases, with 9 bases lying between them. The V gene's germline CDR1 is MGHDK and CDR2 SYGVNS. DNA for the CDR3: TGTGCCAGCAGGGGGGCGGCCACTGAAGCTTTCTTT. Protein product: CASRGAATEAFF.

The V call is TRBV29-1, the J call TRBJ2-1; TRBD1 might be the D (5 bases). This CDR3 comprises 11 residues. Deletions cut 6 bases from V and 3 bases from J, with 6 bases between. Germline V gene lookup returns CDR1 SQVTM and CDR2 ANQGSEA. In DNA, the CDR3 is TGCAGCGTAGACAGCTACAATGAGCAGTTCTTC. Protein product: CSVDSYNEQFF.

At least ten counts were recorded for this clonotype. The chain is built from TRBV13 and TRBJ1-2, with TRBD1 matching 8 bases. The CDR3 runs to 14 residues. Germline CDR1 and CDR2: PRHDT and FYEKMQ (reference sequence). V shed 5 bases, J shed 2 bases, and the junction held 4 bases outside the gene matches. The CDR3 DNA reads as TGTGCCAGCAGCGCAGGACAGGGAAACTATGGCTACACCTTC. Protein sequence: CASSAGQGNYGYTF.

The table lists this clonotype with many counts. The V gene is TRBV12-3 or TRBV12-4, the J gene TRBJ1-4, with 7 bases fitting TRBD1. The V segment lost 6 bases and the J segment 4 bases; nucleotides outside the gene matches: 17. The CDR3 has 18 amino acids. CDR3 sequence reads: CASRPNRGGPKGNEKLFF. Written as DNA, the CDR3 is TGTGCCAGCAGACCCAACAGGGGAGGCCCGAAGGGTAATGAAAAACTGTTTTTT.

In its sample, this clonotype was seen many times. The chain has TRBV24-1 and TRBJ1-1; the D is unclear. This CDR3 has 17 amino acids. Trimming shortened V by 0 bases and J by 0 bases, and 13 bases separated the two germline ends. Germline V CDR1 and CDR2: KGHDR, SFDVKD. CDR3 bases: TGTGCCACCAGTGATTTGGTGGACCATGACATGAACACTGAAGCTTTCTTT. It encodes CATSDLVDHDMNTEAFF.

This clonotype came up a few times. The chain has TRBV10-3 and TRBJ2-7; 7 nucleotides line up with TRBD1. The CDR3 is 16 residues long. With V trimmed by 7 bases and J by 0 bases, 12 bases remained unmatched. Germline V CDR1 and CDR2: ENHRY, SYGVKD. CDR3 protein: CAINDPGQSSSYEQYF. The CDR3 DNA follows: TGTGCCATCAATGACCCGGGACAGAGTAGCTCCTACGAGCAGTACTTC.

This clonotype was counted between two and nine times. The chain recombines TRBV7-9 with TRBJ2-3; 10 bases align to TRBD2. CDR1 is SEHNR, CDR2 FQNEAQ, per germline (reference sequence). J lost 5 bases, V lost 3 bases, and 5 bases had no gene match. CDR3 length equals 15 residues. CDR3 in amino acids: CASSFKRGGLDTQYF. Written as DNA, the CDR3 is TGTGCCAGCAGCTTCAAGCGGGGGGGCTTAGATACGCAGTATTTT. Filled out from reference TRBV7-9 and TRBJ2-3, the complete variable domain reads DTGVSQNPRHKITKRGQNVTFRCDPISEHNRLYWYRQTLGQGPEFLTYFQNEAQLEKSRLLSDRFSAERPKGSFSTLEIQRTEQGDSAMYLCASSFKRGGLDTQYFGPGTRLTVL.

This clonotype was seen many times. This chain connects TRBV10-3 to TRBJ1-2, with TRBD1 matching 7 bases. This CDR3 is 14 amino acids long. Trimming removed 4 bases from V and 8 bases from J; junction bases left unmatched: 10. The germline V gene encodes CDR1 ENHRY and CDR2 SYGVKD. CDR3 bases: TGTGCCATCAGTGGACAGGGTTTGGCGGGCGGCTACACCTTC. Its protein product is CAISGQGLAGGYTF.

This chain uses TRBV20-1 with TRBJ2-5; 10 nucleotides match TRBD1. The germline CDR1 and CDR2 sequences are DFQATT and SNEGSKA (reference sequence). The CDR3 totals 17 residues. The V gene end was trimmed by 8 bases and the J gene end by 5 bases; junction bases not matched to a gene: 20. This CDR3 is CSPLWPGQGTQRETQYF. CDR3 sequence (DNA): TGCAGTCCCCTCTGGCCGGGACAGGGGACCCAAAGGGAGACCCAGTACTTC.

This clonotype has at least ten counts. This sequence joins TRBV11-2 and TRBJ2-7; no clear D gene. The CDR3 sequence is 16 residues long. Trimming left V 3 bases short and J 2 bases short, with 17 bases between. Germline V gene sequence: CDR1 SGHAT, CDR2 FQNNGV. The CDR3 DNA reads TGTGCCAGCAGCTTCGCAGTGGCCAGTCGGACCTACGAGCAGTACTTC. Its protein product is CASSFAVASRTYEQYF.

The rearrangement links TRBV2 to TRBJ2-1; D remains ambiguous. There are 12 residues in the CDR3. Germline CDR1 is SNHLY and CDR2 is FYNNEI. The germline V and J ends were trimmed by 7 bases and 2 bases, with 6 bases remaining between them. CDR3 in DNA: TGTGCCAGCAAAGGTGCCTACAATGAGCAGTTCTTC. It translates to CASKGAYNEQFF.